These T cell receptor beta chains were read from a single sample in a study of shared clonotypes between healthy human individuals. Some clones are missing from TCRdb's copy, which holds only in-frame ones; the method was immunoSEQ multiplex PCR. The data hold 2 million to 2.5 million clones, with roughly 93% observed a single time. Sample: naive CD4+ T cells from PBMCs. These TCRs come from a man aged 18 to 29 in good health. Some clones in this sample may be carry-over from other donors' samples. CDR3s leave out the opening cysteine and the closing phenylalanine or tryptophan.

v_call	j_call	cdr3_aa
TRBV25-1	TRBJ1-2	ASSENVDSGGYT
TRBV7-9	TRBJ2-1	ASSLEKWTYNEQF
TRBV5-1	TRBJ2-7	ASSLGLITYEQY
TRBV14	TRBJ2-7	ASSQVAQPYEQY
TRBV4-1	TRBJ1-1	ASSQRGTEAF
TRBV11-3	TRBJ2-7	ASSFLAGDEQY
TRBV18	TRBJ2-5	ASSPPQRGYQETQY
TRBV2	TRBJ1-2	ASSYYGTGSYGYT
TRBV11-2	TRBJ2-7	ASRGLTGVLYEQY
TRBV28	TRBJ2-5	ASSNSGTKETQY
TRBV5-1	TRBJ2-7	ASSFSTPLEQY
TRBV7-6	TRBJ2-5	ASSSRGDYQETQY
TRBV5-4	TRBJ2-5	ASSLAGGQETQY
TRBV6-6	TRBJ1-2	ASSNREGYGYT
TRBV11-3	TRBJ2-3	ASSLGGRGYTDTQY
TRBV27	TRBJ2-7	ASSPRLAGGLSSYEQY
TRBV28	TRBJ1-1	ASSRQGAWTEAF
TRBV9	TRBJ2-1	ASSGFPSPTSGKNEQF
TRBV14	TRBJ2-1	ASSQRGGAVSYNEQF
TRBV5-4	TRBJ1-4	ASSPQAGTPNEKLF
TRBV2	TRBJ2-3	ASSETGSTDTQY
TRBV11-2	TRBJ2-7	ASSYTSGAAGEQY
TRBV11-2	TRBJ2-7	ASSDSIRISSYEQY
TRBV6-6	TRBJ1-3	ASSYSTGNGNTIY
TRBV13	TRBJ1-2	ASSSRSGGGYT
TRBV4-1	TRBJ1-5	ASSQRTGNRVNQPQH
TRBV7-3	TRBJ2-2	ASSLPSLNTGELF